These 29 T cell receptor beta chains came from one sample sequenced in a study of T-cell memory formation after mild COVID-19. TCRdb called the 5' RACE reads again in MiXCR, with one record for every CDR3 protein. The sample records 35,000 to 50,000 distinct CDR3 sequences, about a tenth being singletons. Sequenced: PBMCs or a T cell subset sorted from them (not recorded which). Receptor source: an adult woman who had mild COVID-19 (a few samples of this study predate the infection). Cell type and time point are not known.

The rearrangement links TRBV9 to TRBJ2-1, with 11 bases aligning to TRBD2. This CDR3 comprises 15 residues. CDR1 is SGDLS, CDR2 YYNGEE, per germline. The junction had 6 bases not matched to a gene; V was cut back by 2 bases and J by 8 bases. The CDR3 DNA reads TGTGCCAGCAGCGTGACTAGCGGGGCTGGGGATGAGCAGTTCTTC. This translates into CASSVTSGAGDEQFF.

This clonotype was picked up a small number of times. The chain combines TRBV12-3 or TRBV12-4 with TRBJ2-1; D is possibly TRBD2 (5 bases). Trimming shortened V by 3 bases and J by 6 bases, and 6 bases separated the two germline ends. The CDR3 length is 12 residues. The DNA for the CDR3 is TGTGCCAGCAGTTTTGAGGGCAATGAGCAGTTCTTC. The encoded protein is CASSFEGNEQFF.

V is TRBV6-1 and J is TRBJ2-7; 8 nucleotides align to TRBD1. Germline values: CDR1 MNHNS, CDR2 SASEGT. The CDR3 spans 18 residues. V shed 2 bases and J 2 bases; nucleotides not matched to a gene: 14. CDR3 DNA: TGTGCCAGCAGTGAACGGTCAGGGGGCCGGGGATTGCCCTACGAGCAGTACTTC. Translated: CASSERSGGRGLPYEQYF.

This clonotype was seen a handful of times. The rearrangement joins TRBV12-3 or TRBV12-4 to TRBJ2-3, with D hard to call. The CDR3 runs to 14 residues. V lost 3 bases, J lost 5 bases, and 12 bases lay in between. The CDR3 sequence is CASSLGRGGDTQYF. CDR3 in DNA: TGTGCCAGCAGTTTGGGTAGAGGTGGAGATACGCAGTATTTT.

This clonotype appeared many times. J is TRBJ2-3 and V is TRBV15; D unresolved. Germline CDR1 and CDR2: LNHNV and YYDKDF (reference sequence). The length of the CDR3 is 12 residues. Trimming removed 5 bases from V and 5 bases from J, with 8 bases in between. Here the CDR3 DNA reads TGTGCCACCAGCGTCGGCCGAGATACGCAGTATTTT. Translation gives CATSVGRDTQYF.

The rearrangement links TRBV7-9 to TRBJ1-1; a weak D match, TRBD1 (5 bases). This CDR3 has 14 amino acids. V was cut by 4 bases and J by 0 bases, with 9 bases left in between. The germline gives CDR1 SEHNR, CDR2 FQNEAQ (reference sequence). The CDR3 loop is CASSSLGVNTEAFF. In nucleotides, the CDR3 is TGTGCCAGCAGCTCCCTGGGGGTGAACACTGAAGCTTTCTTT.

The table lists this clonotype with many counts. The gene calls are TRBV7-2 and TRBJ2-1, with TRBD2 matching 7 bases. V was pared by 5 bases and J by 5 bases, with 9 bases of the junction left unmatched. The germline V gene has CDR1 SGHTA and CDR2 FQGNSA. The CDR3 is 15 residues long. The CDR3 coding sequence is TGTGCCAGCAGCCCAGCACTAGCGCCCAACAATGAGCAGTTCTTC. It encodes CASSPALAPNNEQFF.

There are many counts of this clonotype. V is TRBV10-3 and J is TRBJ2-3; TRBD2 might be the D (5 bases). V lost 3 bases and J lost 0, with 10 bases in between. This CDR3 contains 15 residues. CDR1 and CDR2 (germline): ENHRY, SYGVKD. CDR3 loop: CAISEPGLSTDTQYF. CDR3 coding DNA: TGTGCCATCAGTGAACCCGGACTGAGCACAGATACGCAGTATTTT.

V usage is TRBV7-2 and J usage is TRBJ1-1; D gene uncertain. The germline CDR1 and CDR2 sequences are SGHTA and FQGNSA. V was cut by 5 bases and J by 6 bases, with 13 bases left in between. The CDR3 is 13 amino acids. The CDR3 nucleotides read TGTGCCAGCAGCCGGACGGGAGACTCTGAAGCTTTCTTT. This codes for CASSRTGDSEAFF.

This clonotype has just a few counts. The chain combines TRBV12-3 or TRBV12-4 with TRBJ2-7; no firm D call. The CDR3 is 14 amino acids. V was trimmed by 3 bases and J by 0 bases, leaving 9 bases between them. CDR3 region: CASSFQLSSYEQYF. The CDR3 DNA sequence: TGTGCCAGCAGTTTTCAGTTGTCCTCCTACGAGCAGTACTTC.

The chain has TRBV5-1 and TRBJ2-7, with D possibly being TRBD1 or TRBD2 (5 bases each). V was shortened by 4 bases and J by 0 bases, with 11 bases between the two germline ends. CDR3 length: 14 amino acids. The V gene's germline CDR1 is SGHRS and CDR2 YFSETQ. The CDR3 spells CASSPGTHSYEQYF. The CDR3 DNA sequence: TGCGCCAGCAGCCCAGGGACCCACTCCTACGAGCAGTACTTC.

The sample holds a few counts of this clonotype. The V call is TRBV12-3 or TRBV12-4, the J call TRBJ2-3; D is perhaps TRBD2 (7 bases). The CDR3 is 13 amino acids. Trimming removed 4 bases at V and 4 bases at J, with 9 bases between. CDR3 in DNA: TGTGCCAGCAGTTGGGGGGGGCCAGATACGCAGTATTTT. The encoded protein is CASSWGGPDTQYF.

The table lists this clonotype with many counts. The DNA for the CDR3 is TGCGCCAGCAGCTTGGTTGGCGGGGCCACAGATACGCAGTATTTT. This encodes CASSLVGGATDTQYF. The chain uses TRBV5-1 and TRBJ2-3, with a tentative D call TRBD2 (6 bases). V was cut by 0 bases and J by 2 bases, with 10 bases left in between. Germline loops: CDR1 SGHRS, CDR2 YFSETQ. CDR3 length: 15 amino acids.

Ten or more counts support this clonotype. The rearrangement uses TRBV5-1 and TRBJ2-7; TRBD1 agrees at 8 bases. Germline-derived CDR1 and CDR2 are SGHRS and YFSETQ. The V segment lost 2 bases and the J segment 7 bases; nucleotides outside the gene matches: 8. This CDR3 has 14 residues. The DNA of the CDR3 is TGCGCCAGCAGCTTACCGGGACAGGCGAGGGAGCAGTACTTC. This encodes CASSLPGQAREQYF. The full variable domain, completed using reference TRBV5-1 and TRBJ2-7, is KAGVTQTPRYLIKTRGQQVTLSCSPISGHRSVSWYQQTPGQGLQFLFEYFSETQRNKGNFPGRFSGRQFSNSRSEMNVSTLELGDSALYLCASSLPGQAREQYFGPGTRLTVT.

A few counts support this clonotype. The V and J genes are TRBV6-5 and TRBJ2-4; D possibly corresponds to TRBD1 (6 bases). Germline V gives CDR1 MNHEY, CDR2 SVGAGI. Trimming shortened V by 5 bases and J by 8 bases, and 13 bases separated the two germline ends. CDR3 length: 13 amino acids. The CDR3 DNA reads TGTGCCAGCAGTAAAAGGGGGTTGGACATTCAGTACTTC. This sequence encodes CASSKRGLDIQYF.

The chain uses TRBV5-5 and TRBJ1-5, with 8 bases aligning to TRBD1. Unmatched junction bases numbered 11, after V lost 5 bases and J lost 4 bases. The V gene's germline CDR1 is SGHKS and CDR2 YYEKEE (reference sequence). The CDR3 totals 16 residues. CDR3 DNA: TGTGCCAGCAGTTCCGGGACAGGCACTTTTAATCAGCCCCAGCATTTT. Amino acid sequence: CASSSGTGTFNQPQHF.

Only a few counts were recorded for this clonotype. This chain joins TRBV6-2 or TRBV6-3 and TRBJ2-1, with 12 bases lining up with TRBD2. There are 19 residues in the CDR3. Germline-derived CDR1 and CDR2 are MNHEY and SVGEGT. Trimming cost V 0 bases and J 0 bases; bases outside gene matches: 6. The CDR3 sequence: CASSYSGTSGRFSYNEQFF. DNA of the CDR3: TGTGCCAGCAGTTACTCCGGGACTAGCGGGCGCTTCTCCTACAATGAGCAGTTCTTC.

For this clonotype: This may arise from a read error, as a much more abundant clone is one base away. This rearrangement joins TRBV7-6 to TRBJ2-7, with TRBD1 identical over 7 bases. CDR3 length equals 14 residues. Germline CDR1 reads SGHVS; CDR2 reads FNYEAQ. Here the CDR3 DNA reads TGTGCCAGCAGCCCAGGGGGTGGATCCTGCGAGCAGTACTTC. It encodes CASSPGGGSCEQYF.

V and J are TRBV30 and TRBJ2-2, with TRBD2 identical over 8 bases. CDR1 and CDR2 from the germline V gene are GTSNPN and SVGIG (reference sequence). This CDR3 region has 16 residues. V shed 2 bases, J shed 0 bases, and the junction held 5 bases outside the gene matches. Here the CDR3 DNA reads TGTGCCTGGAGTCCAGGACTAGCATCGAACACCGGGGAGCTGTTTTTT. Its protein is CAWSPGLASNTGELFF.

The rearrangement links TRBV7-6 to TRBJ2-5; 7 bases are shared with TRBD1. Germline V gene sequence: CDR1 SGHVS, CDR2 FNYEAQ. The CDR3 runs to 13 residues. The trim removed 8 bases at V and 2 bases at J, leaving 5 bases unmatched. DNA of the CDR3: TGTGCCAGCGGAAGGGGGCATCAAGAGACCCAGTACTTC. Protein: CASGRGHQETQYF.

This clonotype was recorded a few times. This chain joins TRBV21-1 and TRBJ2-3; the listed D gene, TRBD1, was not tested against the DNA. TRBV21-1 is a recognized pseudogene. The CDR3 runs 14 residues. Written as DNA, the CDR3 is TGTGCCAGCCCAGGGTACCGGAGCGCAGATACGCAGTATTTT. Translated: CASPGYRSADTQYF.

This clonotype has ten or more counts. V usage is TRBV12-3 or TRBV12-4 and J usage is TRBJ1-1, with 8 bases aligning to TRBD1. The trim removed 7 bases at V and 4 bases at J, leaving 8 bases unmatched. CDR3 length equals 14 residues. In DNA form, the CDR3 reads TGTGCCAGCACCCCGACAGGGGTAGGCACTGAAGCTTTCTTT. Protein: CASTPTGVGTEAFF.

This clonotype was seen a few times. This rearrangement joins TRBV12-3 or TRBV12-4 to TRBJ1-6; D call uncertain. The V and J ends lost 3 bases and 10 bases respectively, with 16 bases between them. The CDR3 loop spans 15 amino acids. CDR3 residues: CASSFGRASGSPLHF. The CDR3 DNA reads TGTGCCAGCAGTTTCGGGAGGGCCTCGGGGTCACCCCTCCACTTT.

This clonotype was picked up a small number of times. V and J are TRBV10-3 and TRBJ1-2; unclear D gene. This CDR3 spans 13 amino acids. CDR1 is ENHRY and CDR2 is SYGVKD in the germline V gene. V dropped 2 bases and J dropped 4 bases, with 8 bases sitting between them. CDR3 nucleotides: TGTGCCATCAGTGAGACACAGACCTATGGCTACACCTTC. Its protein product is CAISETQTYGYTF.

This clonotype was counted only a few times. J is TRBJ1-5 and V is TRBV6-2 or TRBV6-3; the D is unclear. The germline CDR1 and CDR2 sequences are MNHEY and SVGEGT. The CDR3 spans 12 residues. Trimming pared 0 bases from V and 9 bases from J, leaving 6 bases between. CDR3 protein: CASSYSGGPQHF. CDR3 nucleotides: TGTGCCAGCAGTTACTCCGGTGGGCCCCAGCATTTT.

This clonotype was seen more than once but under ten times. This chain links TRBV4-1 with TRBJ2-7, with TRBD1 matching over 9 bases. J was trimmed by 0 bases and V by 1 base; bases with no gene match: 25. There are 23 residues in the CDR3. CDR1 and CDR2 from the germline V gene are MGHRA and YSYEKL. The CDR3 coding sequence is TGCGCCAGCAGCCAAGGGCTCGGGGTTCGGGACAGGGTTGGTTATAGGTACTCCTACGAGCAGTACTTC. Translating gives CASSQGLGVRDRVGYRYSYEQYF.

In its sample, this clonotype was seen many times. The gene calls are TRBV25-1 and TRBJ2-1, with TRBD1 matching 8 bases. This CDR3 spans 17 amino acids. The trim removed 4 bases at V and 4 bases at J, leaving 12 bases unmatched. Germline V CDR1 and CDR2: MGHDK, SYGVNS. The CDR3 bases are TGTGCCAGCAGTGTGGTTGATTCGGACAGGGAGTACAATGAGCAGTTCTTC. Residues: CASSVVDSDREYNEQFF.

This clonotype has at least ten counts. The chain links TRBV7-9 to TRBJ2-1; 9 bases line up with TRBD2. V shed 2 bases and J 6 bases; nucleotides not matched to a gene: 8. The germline V gene has CDR1 SEHNR and CDR2 FQNEAQ (reference sequence). The CDR3 extends over 16 amino acids. As DNA, the CDR3 is TGTGCCAGCAGCTTAAGCGCGGGGGGGCCGGTCAATGAGCAGTTCTTC. This encodes CASSLSAGGPVNEQFF.

The chain is built from TRBV11-1 and TRBJ2-7; 11 nucleotides align to TRBD1. The germline CDR1 and CDR2 sequences are SGHAT and FQDESV (reference sequence). CDR3 length: 15 amino acids. V shed 5 bases, J shed 1 base, and the junction held 4 bases outside the gene matches. CDR3 DNA sequence: TGTGCCAGCAGCCGGAGGGACAGGGGGTCCTACGAGCAGTACTTC. Amino acid sequence: CASSRRDRGSYEQYF.